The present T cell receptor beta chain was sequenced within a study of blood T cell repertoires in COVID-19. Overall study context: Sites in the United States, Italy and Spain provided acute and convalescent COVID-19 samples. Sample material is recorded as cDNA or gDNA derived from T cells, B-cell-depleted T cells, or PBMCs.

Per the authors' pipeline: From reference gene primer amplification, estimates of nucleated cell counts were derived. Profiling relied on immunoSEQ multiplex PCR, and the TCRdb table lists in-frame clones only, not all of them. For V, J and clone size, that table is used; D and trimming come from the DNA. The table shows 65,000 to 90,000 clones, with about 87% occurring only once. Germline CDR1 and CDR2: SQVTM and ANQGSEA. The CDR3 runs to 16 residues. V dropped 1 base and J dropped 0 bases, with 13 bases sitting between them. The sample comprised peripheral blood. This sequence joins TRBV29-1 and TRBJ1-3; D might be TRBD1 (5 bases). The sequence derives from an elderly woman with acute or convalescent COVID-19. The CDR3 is CSVEAPTGSSGNTIYF. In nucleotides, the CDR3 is TGCAGCGTTGAAGCCCCCACAGGTAGCTCTGGAAACACCATATATTTT.